These 29 T cell receptor beta chains were all obtained from the same sample, sequenced in a study of T cells in Graves' hyperthyroidism and ophthalmopathy. Template material for amplifying TCR beta CDR3 regions consisted of RNA transcripts. The TCR CDR3 first-round RT-PCR relied on the HTBI primer set. TCRdb independently ran MiXCR on the multiplex PCR reads; one entry per CDR3 protein. The sample lists approximately 300,000 distinct CDR3 sequences, about 15% seen once, with around 57% in the top ten. Sequenced input: blood. The receptors originated from a woman in her sixties or seventies with Graves' ophthalmopathy.

This clonotype was picked up a small number of times. The chain combines TRBV6-2 or TRBV6-3 with TRBJ2-7; D tentatively reads TRBD1 or TRBD2 (5 bases each). Germline loops: CDR1 MNHEY, CDR2 SVGEGT. Trimming took 2 bases from V and 4 from J, leaving 24 bases between them. This CDR3 comprises 18 residues. DNA of the CDR3: TGTGCCAGCAGTTACACAGGAACCTGGGGGACGGGAACGTACGAGCAGTACTTC. Translating it yields CASSYTGTWGTGTYEQYF.

This clonotype occurred many times. The gene calls are TRBV7-2 and TRBJ1-1, with D uncertain. CDR3 length: 13 amino acids. The germline V gene has CDR1 SGHTA and CDR2 FQGNSA. V lost 1 base, J lost 3 bases, and 6 bases lay in between. The DNA for the CDR3 is TGTGCCAGCAGCTTAGTGACTTACACTGAAGCTTTCTTT. Translating it yields CASSLVTYTEAFF.

This clonotype was recorded a few times. The V and J genes are TRBV4-1 and TRBJ2-1; possibly TRBD2 for D (5 bases). This CDR3 is 13 amino acids long. Germline loops: CDR1 MGHRA, CDR2 YSYEKL. V was shortened by 0 bases and J by 7 bases, with 7 bases between the two germline ends. The CDR3: CASSQERVNEQFF. In nucleotides, the CDR3 is TGCGCCAGCAGCCAAGAGAGGGTGAATGAGCAGTTCTTC.

This clonotype was seen a handful of times. The rearrangement joins TRBV7-8 to TRBJ1-2; no definite D call. The germline V gene encodes CDR1 SGHVS and CDR2 FQNEAQ. The CDR3 is 14 residues long. Trimming took 5 bases from V and 2 from J, leaving 12 bases between them. The CDR3 sequence is CASSVLRNNYGYTF. CDR3 in DNA: TGTGCCAGCAGCGTCCTCAGGAACAACTATGGCTACACCTTC.

J is TRBJ1-1 and V is TRBV19; D uncertain. In germline, CDR1 is LNHDA, CDR2 SQIVND (reference sequence). Trimming shortened V by 3 bases and J by 6 bases, and 20 bases separated the two germline ends. The CDR3 has 16 amino acids. The CDR3 DNA sequence: TGTGCCAGTAGTATCGTGGGCACTCGCTCAAGCGCTGAAGCTTTCTTT. Amino acid sequence: CASSIVGTRSSAEAFF. Combining the CDR3 with reference TRBV19 and TRBJ1-1 gives the whole variable domain DGGITQSPKYLFRKEGQNVTLSCEQNLNHDAMYWYRQDPGQGLRLIYYSQIVNDFQKGDIAEGYSVSREKKESFPLTVTSAQKNPTAFYLCASSIVGTRSSAEAFFGQGTRLTVV.

This clonotype was seen more than once but under ten times. V and J are TRBV4-3 and TRBJ2-3, with 9 bases aligning to TRBD1. The V and J ends lost 2 bases and 3 bases, in that order; junction bases with no gene match: 15. Germline V gene sequence: CDR1 LGHNA, CDR2 YSLEER. This CDR3 region has 19 residues. The CDR3 protein is CASSQHSPLGTGRTDTQYF. DNA of the CDR3: TGCGCCAGCAGCCAACATAGCCCGTTAGGGACAGGGCGGACAGATACGCAGTATTTT.

This clonotype was picked up many times. The J gene is TRBJ2-1, the V gene TRBV30, with D tentatively TRBD2 (6 bases). V was clipped by 7 bases and J by 0 bases, with 13 bases between them. Per the germline V gene, CDR1 is GTSNPN and CDR2 is SVGIG (reference sequence). The CDR3 covers 14 residues. CDR3 protein: CASSTRNSYNEQFF. The CDR3 bases are TGTGCCTCATCGACTAGAAACTCCTACAATGAGCAGTTCTTC.

The chain couples TRBV28 to TRBJ2-5; D remains unclear. The CDR3 covers 13 residues. CDR1 is MDHEN, CDR2 SYDVKM, per germline. V dropped 1 base and J dropped 5 bases, with 8 bases sitting between them. The CDR3 protein is CASSLYGGETQYF. Here the CDR3 DNA reads TGTGCCAGCAGTTTATACGGTGGGGAGACCCAGTACTTC.

As to this clonotype: A clone one base away is much larger, so this may be a read error. V is TRBV7-6 and J is TRBJ1-2; 7 bases line up with TRBD1. Germline CDR1 and CDR2: SGHVS and FNYEAQ. The CDR3 is 13 amino acids. The CDR3 is CASSPTGTYAYTF. In DNA, the CDR3 is TGTGCCAGCAGCCCGACAGGGACCTATGCCTACACCTTC. The variable domain in full, completed from reference TRBV7-6 and TRBJ1-2, reads GAGVSQSPRYKVTKRGQDVALRCDPISGHVSLYWYRQALGQGPEFLTYFNYEAQQDKSGLPNDRFSAERPEGSISTLTIQRTEQRDSAMYRCASSPTGTYAYTFGSGTRLTVV.

This chain links TRBV19 with TRBJ1-5; 8 bases are shared with TRBD1. The germline V gene has CDR1 LNHDA and CDR2 SQIVND (reference sequence). CDR3 length: 18 amino acids. V lost 2 bases, J lost 3 bases, and 12 bases stayed unmatched. In nucleotides, the CDR3 is TGTGCCAGTAGTATACGGGACAGGCACGGCGGGTTCAATCAGCCCCAGCATTTT. Amino acid sequence: CASSIRDRHGGFNQPQHF.

In this sample, this clonotype turned up many times. The genes are TRBV30 and TRBJ1-2; D not certain. Germline V lookup: CDR1 GTSNPN, CDR2 SVGIG (reference sequence). The V end lost 0 bases, the J end lost 4 bases, and 18 bases lay between the germline ends. The CDR3 runs 16 residues. The CDR3 coding sequence is TGTGCCTGGAGTGTGGGCGTCAGGATAGATGGCTATGGCTACACCTTC. It yields the protein CAWSVGVRIDGYGYTF.

This clonotype came up a few times. The V call is TRBV12-5, the J call TRBJ1-6; D is ambiguous. The CDR3 spans 18 residues. The V gene lost 0 bases and the J gene lost 0 bases, with 12 bases spanning the gap. Germline V lookup: CDR1 LGHNT, CDR2 FRNRAP. The CDR3 protein is CASGLVDTTSSYNSPLHF. CDR3 coding DNA: TGTGCTAGTGGTTTGGTTGACACGACTAGCTCCTATAATTCACCCCTCCACTTT.

This clonotype was counted only a few times. The V and J genes are TRBV15 and TRBJ1-4; D is perhaps TRBD1 (6 bases). The V end was cut by 3 bases, the J end by 0 bases, with 11 bases between. This CDR3 is 16 amino acids long. Germline assignment: CDR1 LNHNV and CDR2 YYDKDF (reference sequence). The CDR3 DNA reads as TGTGCCACCAGCAGTCCCAACAGGGCAACTAATGAAAAACTGTTTTTT. Encoded protein: CATSSPNRATNEKLFF.

The table lists this clonotype with a few counts. The J gene is TRBJ1-1, the V gene TRBV7-2; 8 bases align to TRBD1. CDR1 is SGHTA and CDR2 is FQGNSA in the germline V gene. V was clipped by 5 bases and J by 12 bases; unmatched bases: 11. This CDR3 is built from 13 residues. The CDR3 sequence is CASSPSAGGATFF. The DNA of the CDR3 is TGTGCCAGCAGCCCCTCAGCAGGGGGCGCGACTTTCTTT. Full variable domain (rest looked up from reference TRBV7-2 and TRBJ1-1): GAGVSQSPSNKVTEKGKDVELRCDPISGHTALYWYRQSLGQGLEFLIYFQGNSAPDKSGLPSDRFSAERTGGSVSTLTIQRTQQEDSAVYLCASSPSAGGATFFGQGTRLTVV.

This clonotype was seen a handful of times. This rearrangement joins TRBV4-1 to TRBJ1-5; 7 nucleotides agree with TRBD1. CDR1 is MGHRA and CDR2 is YSYEKL in the germline V gene. The V gene end was trimmed by 2 bases and the J gene end by 0 bases; junction bases not matched to a gene: 10. The CDR3 sequence is 18 residues long. CDR3 sequence (DNA): TGCGCCAGCAGCCAACGGTGGCCGGGACAGAGTAGCAATCAGCCCCAGCATTTT. Translation: CASSQRWPGQSSNQPQHF.

There are many counts of this clonotype. The chain uses TRBV4-2 and TRBJ2-2, with 10 positions matching TRBD2. Losses at the gene ends were 3 bases for V and 8 bases for J; bases not matched to a gene: 9. This CDR3 is built from 16 residues. Germline assignment: CDR1 LGHNA and CDR2 YNFKEQ. CDR3 coding DNA: TGTGCCAGCAGCCACCTAGCGGGGGAAAACGATGGGGAGCTGTTTTTT. Amino acid sequence: CASSHLAGENDGELFF.

This clonotype showed up many times. CDR3 in amino acids: CASSAFEGAGYTF. The CDR3 nucleotides are TGTGCCAGCAGTGCTTTCGAGGGAGCTGGCTACACCTTC. The V gene is TRBV2, the J gene TRBJ1-2; D unclear. Germline V CDR1 and CDR2: SNHLY, FYNNEI. The V and J ends lost 4 bases and 7 bases respectively, with 13 bases between them. The CDR3 has 13 amino acids.

In its sample, this clonotype was seen many times. V and J are TRBV6-1 and TRBJ2-1, with D possibly called TRBD1 or TRBD2 (5 bases each). Trimming took off 7 bases at V and 7 bases at J, with 32 bases between the two ends. CDR3 length: 19 residues. Germline loops: CDR1 MNHNS, CDR2 SASEGT. Here the CDR3 DNA reads TGTGCCAGCACCTCTACCCGGGACCCGGGTAGAACGCCTAAAAATGAGCAGTTCTTC. Protein sequence: CASTSTRDPGRTPKNEQFF.

This clonotype was recorded many times. The chain links TRBV7-2 to TRBJ1-2; no clear D gene. This CDR3 spans 13 amino acids. V was cut by 1 base and J by 6 bases, with 9 bases left in between. CDR1 SGHTA and CDR2 FQGNSA come from the germline V gene. The CDR3 DNA sequence: TGTGCCAGCAGCTTAGTCCGGACTGATGGCTACACCTTC. Translation gives CASSLVRTDGYTF.

The chain couples TRBV6-2 or TRBV6-3 to TRBJ2-7, with D possibly TRBD2 on 5 matching bases. V was shortened by 8 bases and J by 0 bases, with 14 bases between the two germline ends. Germline CDR1 is MNHEY and CDR2 is SVGEGT. The CDR3 runs to 14 residues. CDR3 region: CASRERGDSYEQYF. DNA of the CDR3: TGTGCCAGCCGCGAACGGGGAGACTCCTACGAGCAGTACTTC.

This clonotype was seen ten or more times. The chain is built from TRBV7-2 and TRBJ2-5, with 10 positions matching TRBD1. The CDR3 loop spans 14 amino acids. The J segment lost 4 bases and the V segment lost 5 bases, leaving 4 bases of the junction unmatched. From germline, CDR1 is SGHTA and CDR2 FQGNSA. The CDR3 sequence: CASSAGTGVETQYF. The CDR3 DNA is TGTGCCAGCAGCGCCGGGACAGGGGTAGAGACCCAGTACTTC.

This clonotype was detected a few times. This chain links TRBV6-1 with TRBJ2-3; 7 nucleotides match TRBD1. This CDR3 comprises 13 residues. V lost 8 bases and J lost 5; bases outside the gene matches: 7. Germline V lookup: CDR1 MNHNS, CDR2 SASEGT. The CDR3 reads CASDRDQRDTQYF. The CDR3 DNA reads TGTGCCAGCGACAGGGACCAGAGAGATACGCAGTATTTT.

In DNA, the CDR3 is TGTGCCAGCAGCCCACCGAGAGCGGATGAGCAGTTCTTC. Translating gives CASSPPRADEQFF. This chain connects TRBV7-9 to TRBJ2-1; maybe TRBD2 (5 bases). Looked up from germline, CDR1 is SEHNR and CDR2 is FQNEAQ (reference sequence). This CDR3 spans 13 amino acids. The germline V and J ends were trimmed by 5 bases and 8 bases, with 13 bases remaining between them.

This clonotype was detected ten times or more. The CDR3 region is CASSPRTSGVDTQYF. The DNA of the CDR3 is TGTGCCAGCAGCCCCCGGACTAGCGGGGTAGATACGCAGTATTTT. This chain links TRBV7-3 with TRBJ2-3, with 12 positions matching TRBD2. Germline V gene data show CDR1 as SGHTA and CDR2 as FQGTGA. J was trimmed by 5 bases and V by 5 bases; bases with no gene match: 5. This CDR3 comprises 15 residues.

The V gene is TRBV18, the J gene TRBJ1-2, with D possibly TRBD1 on 6 matching bases. Germline CDR1 and CDR2: KGHSH and LQKENI. Between the trimmed V and J ends, which lost 6 bases and 4 bases, there was a span of 15 bases. CDR3 size: 14 residues. DNA of the CDR3: TGTGCCAGCTCCCTGGACAGCTCCACCTATGGCTACACCTTC. It encodes CASSLDSSTYGYTF.

This clonotype was seen only a few times. The rearrangement uses TRBV4-1 and TRBJ1-1; tentatively, D is TRBD1 (6 bases). Germline V gene data show CDR1 as MGHRA and CDR2 as YSYEKL. CDR3 length equals 16 residues. With 4 bases removed from V and 3 bases from J, the gap between germline ends came to 18 bases. DNA for the CDR3: TGCGCCAGCAGCCTCATGTCCAGGGGATCTTACACTGAAGCTTTCTTT. It translates to CASSLMSRGSYTEAFF.

As regards this clonotype: Since a much larger clone is just one base distant, this may be a read error. The V and J genes are TRBV7-2 and TRBJ1-2; 10 bases agree with TRBD1. The CDR3 consists of 18 residues. Germline lookup yields CDR1 SGHTA and CDR2 FQGNSA. The CDR3 loop reads CASNLPGQGGPSNYGYTF. For the CDR3, the DNA is TGTGCCAGCAACTTACCCGGACAGGGGGGCCCCTCTAACTATGGCTACACCTTC.

This clonotype was picked up many times. This chain connects TRBV7-6 to TRBJ2-2; D gene unclear. Germline CDR1 reads SGHVS; CDR2 reads FNYEAQ. The CDR3 contains 13 residues. Trimming removed 5 bases at V and 1 base at J, with 5 bases between. In DNA, the CDR3 is TGTGCCAGCAGCGCCCGGAACACCGGGGAGCTGTTTTTT. This sequence encodes CASSARNTGELFF.

This clonotype was observed many times. The genes are TRBV6-5 and TRBJ1-2; 9 bases are a match to TRBD1. Germline CDR1 MNHEY, CDR2 SVGAGI. Unmatched junction bases numbered 10, after V lost 0 bases and J lost 8 bases. This CDR3 has 16 residues. The CDR3 loop reads CASSYSRTGEVGGYTF. As DNA, the CDR3 is TGTGCCAGCAGTTACTCGCGGACAGGGGAAGTAGGGGGCTACACCTTC.